These T cell receptor beta chains were read from a single sample in a study of beta chain features in type 1 diabetes. Sequenced by immunoSEQ multiplex PCR; TCRdb stores in-frame clones only, minus some. The repertoire has about 470,000 clones, 30% of them found once; the top ten carry almost 0.065%. Sequenced: naive CD4+ T cells from blood. Every receptor here comes from a man in his late teens or twenties in good health. The CDR3 runs from the conserved cysteine through the conserved F or W. The D gene is left open where the match is weak. Size is omitted from some rows. Given values are once, few, many or a class for expanded clones.

clone size: -; CDR3 length: 11; D gene: -; J gene: TRBJ2-7; V gene: TRBV29-1; CDR3 protein: CSGEQGYEQYF; CDR3 DNA: TGCAGCGGTGAGCAGGGCTACGAGCAGTACTTC
clone size: -; CDR3 length: 15; D gene: -; J gene: TRBJ1-1; V gene: TRBV5-4; CDR3 protein: CASTSLQVADTEAFF; CDR3 DNA: TGTGCCAGCACGTCGCTCCAGGTAGCTGACACTGAAGCTTTCTTT
clone size: -; CDR3 length: 15; D gene: TRBD1; J gene: TRBJ1-1; V gene: TRBV18; CDR3 protein: CASSPRTGGGTEAFF; CDR3 DNA: TGTGCCAGCTCACCACGTACAGGGGGCGGCACTGAAGCTTTCTTT
clone size: few; CDR3 length: 14; D gene: TRBD1; J gene: TRBJ2-7; V gene: TRBV2; CDR3 protein: CASSVDRGTAGQYF; CDR3 DNA: TGTGCCAGCAGTGTGGACAGGGGCACGGCAGGGCAGTACTTC
clone size: few; CDR3 length: 11; D gene: -; J gene: TRBJ2-7; V gene: TRBV6-1; CDR3 protein: CASSETPQQYF; CDR3 DNA: TGTGCCAGCAGTGAGACCCCCCAGCAGTACTTC
clone size: -; CDR3 length: 12; D gene: -; J gene: TRBJ1-1; V gene: TRBV19; CDR3 protein: CASRIPNTEAFF; CDR3 DNA: TGTGCCAGTAGGATTCCGAACACTGAAGCTTTCTTT
clone size: -; CDR3 length: 14; D gene: TRBD1; J gene: TRBJ2-5; V gene: TRBV30; CDR3 protein: CAWSGSGGRETQYF; CDR3 DNA: TGTGCCTGGAGTGGATCAGGGGGCAGGGAGACCCAGTACTTC
clone size: -; CDR3 length: 13; D gene: -; J gene: TRBJ2-1; V gene: TRBV29-1; CDR3 protein: CSVGKGSYNEQFF; CDR3 DNA: TGCAGCGTCGGTAAGGGCAGTTACAATGAGCAGTTCTTC
clone size: -; CDR3 length: 15; D gene: TRBD1; J gene: TRBJ2-1; V gene: TRBV2; CDR3 protein: CASSAGTGGYNEQFF; CDR3 DNA: TGTGCCAGCAGTGCCGGGACAGGGGGGTACAATGAGCAGTTCTTC
clone size: -; CDR3 length: 15; D gene: -; J gene: TRBJ2-7; V gene: TRBV7-6; CDR3 protein: CASSVLQGGLYEQYF; CDR3 DNA: TGTGCCAGCAGCGTTTTACAGGGAGGGCTCTACGAGCAGTACTTC
clone size: -; CDR3 length: 14; D gene: TRBD2; J gene: TRBJ2-1; V gene: TRBV25-1; CDR3 protein: CASRTSGIYNEQFF; CDR3 DNA: TGTGCCAGCCGGACTAGCGGGATCTACAATGAGCAGTTCTTC
clone size: -; CDR3 length: 10; D gene: -; J gene: TRBJ1-2; V gene: TRBV6-1; CDR3 protein: CATQGGGYTF; CDR3 DNA: TGTGCCACCCAAGGTGGGGGCTACACCTTC
clone size: few; CDR3 length: 14; D gene: -; J gene: TRBJ1-6; V gene: TRBV7-3; CDR3 protein: CASSLRDGNSPLHF; CDR3 DNA: TGTGCCAGCAGCTTAAGGGACGGTAATTCACCCCTCCACTTT
clone size: once; CDR3 length: 16; D gene: TRBD1; J gene: TRBJ2-2; V gene: TRBV6-1; CDR3 protein: CASSEKGATFPGELFF; CDR3 DNA: TGTGCCAGCAGTGAAAAGGGGGCGACTTTTCCCGGGGAGCTGTTTTTT
clone size: -; CDR3 length: 14; D gene: TRBD1; J gene: TRBJ2-1; V gene: TRBV29-1; CDR3 protein: CSVKPGQGSNEQFF; CDR3 DNA: TGCAGCGTCAAACCGGGACAGGGAAGCAATGAGCAGTTCTTC
clone size: few; CDR3 length: 15; D gene: -; J gene: TRBJ2-1; V gene: TRBV7-8; CDR3 protein: CASSAGQMGYNEQFF; CDR3 DNA: TGTGCCAGCAGCGCCGGACAGATGGGCTACAATGAGCAGTTCTTC
clone size: -; CDR3 length: 13; D gene: -; J gene: TRBJ2-5; V gene: TRBV7-2; CDR3 protein: CASSLLWGETQYF; CDR3 DNA: TGTGCCAGCAGCTTATTATGGGGGGAGACCCAGTACTTC
clone size: few; CDR3 length: 16; D gene: -; J gene: TRBJ1-1; V gene: TRBV10-3; CDR3 protein: CAISETGLRLNTEAFF; CDR3 DNA: TGTGCCATCAGTGAGACAGGGCTAAGGCTGAACACTGAAGCTTTCTTT
clone size: -; CDR3 length: 11; D gene: -; J gene: TRBJ2-3; V gene: TRBV29-1; CDR3 protein: CSVEPGAAQYF; CDR3 DNA: TGCAGCGTAGAACCGGGGGCAGCGCAGTATTTT
clone size: few; CDR3 length: 13; D gene: -; J gene: TRBJ2-1; V gene: TRBV30; CDR3 protein: CAWSVVRRNEQFF; CDR3 DNA: TGTGCCTGGAGTGTAGTCCGTAGAAATGAGCAGTTCTTC
clone size: few; CDR3 length: 13; D gene: -; J gene: TRBJ1-2; V gene: TRBV10-3; CDR3 protein: CAISRGREGGYTF; CDR3 DNA: TGTGCCATCAGTCGGGGACGTGAGGGAGGCTACACCTTC
clone size: -; CDR3 length: 15; D gene: -; J gene: TRBJ2-7; V gene: TRBV7-8; CDR3 protein: CASSFVSTGEGEQYF; CDR3 DNA: TGTGCCAGCAGCTTTGTCAGCACGGGAGAAGGCGAGCAGTACTTC
clone size: -; CDR3 length: 13; D gene: TRBD2; J gene: TRBJ2-7; V gene: TRBV10-3; CDR3 protein: CATAQREGYEQYF; CDR3 DNA: TGTGCCACCGCTCAGCGGGAGGGATACGAGCAGTACTTC
clone size: few; CDR3 length: 14; D gene: -; J gene: TRBJ2-7; V gene: TRBV7-9; CDR3 protein: CASSSPGSSYEQYF; CDR3 DNA: TGTGCCAGCAGCTCACCAGGGAGCTCCTACGAGCAGTACTTC